The 21 T cell receptor beta chains below come from one sample, sequenced in a study of blood T cell repertoires in COVID-19. Clones were sequenced by immunoSEQ multiplex PCR, and TCRdb holds only the in-frame ones, with some missing. The sample includes 25,000 to 35,000 clones, 78% seen only once; the top ten take 35%. The sample consisted of peripheral blood. These receptor sequences come from a man at least 80 years old with acute or convalescent COVID-19.

The J gene is TRBJ2-3, the V gene TRBV27, with 12 bases aligning to TRBD2. Unmatched junction bases numbered 6, after V lost 5 bases and J lost 6 bases. The CDR3 covers 15 residues. CDR1 is MNHEY, CDR2 SMNVEV, per germline (reference sequence). The CDR3 protein is CASSGLAGFIDTQYF. CDR3 nucleotides: TGTGCCAGCAGTGGACTAGCGGGATTCATTGATACGCAGTATTTT.

This clone was counted a single time. The genes are TRBV27 and TRBJ1-2, with a possible D match to TRBD1 (5 bases). Germline CDR1 reads MNHEY; CDR2 reads SMNVEV (reference sequence). V was pared by 4 bases and J by 6 bases, with 12 bases between. CDR3 length: 13 amino acids. Here the CDR3 reads CASSWRPGNGYTF. CDR3 DNA: TGTGCCAGCAGTTGGCGTCCAGGGAATGGCTACACCTTC.

The rearrangement links TRBV3-1 (or the pseudogene TRBV3-2) to TRBJ1-1; a weak D match, TRBD1 (5 bases). This CDR3 is built from 14 residues. Trimming took 3 bases from V and 9 from J, leaving 17 bases between them. CDR1 and CDR2 (germline): LGHDT, YNNKEL (reference sequence). The CDR3 loop is CASSQGGYGRKAFF. CDR3 coding DNA: TGTGCCAGCAGCCAGGGGGGTTATGGGCGGAAAGCTTTCTTT.

This clone was picked up one time. The chain employs TRBV11-2 and TRBJ2-2; 7 positions agree with TRBD1. CDR3 size: 14 residues. With 6 bases clipped from V and 3 bases from J, the junction kept 4 bases outside the gene matches. The germline V gene has CDR1 SGHAT and CDR2 FQNNGV. The CDR3, as DNA: TGTGCCAGCAGGATGACAGGGCACACCGGGGAGCTGTTTTTT. Its protein is CASRMTGHTGELFF.

The CDR3 sequence: CASGLVLAGAYEQYF. The CDR3 DNA sequence: TGTGCTAGTGGTTTGGTGCTAGCGGGGGCCTACGAGCAGTACTTC. The chain carries TRBV12-5 and TRBJ2-7; TRBD2 agrees at 10 bases. The V and J ends lost 0 bases and 2 bases, in that order; junction bases with no gene match: 1. The CDR3 sequence is 15 residues long. The germline gives CDR1 LGHNT, CDR2 FRNRAP. The whole variable domain, remainder taken from reference TRBV12-5 and TRBJ2-7, is DARVTQTPRHKVTEMGQEVTMRCQPILGHNTVFWYRQTMMQGLELLAYFRNRAPLDDSGMPKDRFSAEMPDATLATLKIQPSEPRDSAVYFCASGLVLAGAYEQYFGPGTRLTVT.

CDR3 sequence (DNA): TGTGCCAGCAGCGTAGCCGCAGGGGGAGTCTATGGCTACACCTTC. This codes for CASSVAAGGVYGYTF. The J gene is TRBJ1-2, the V gene TRBV9; 7 bases line up with TRBD1. Unmatched junction bases numbered 6, after V lost 0 bases and J lost 4 bases. Germline loops: CDR1 SGDLS, CDR2 YYNGEE. The CDR3 is made up of 15 amino acids. Filled out from reference TRBV9 and TRBJ1-2, the complete variable domain reads DSGVTQTPKHLITATGQRVTLRCSPRSGDLSVYWYQQSLDQGLQFLIQYYNGEERAKGNILERFSAQQFPDLHSELNLSSLELGDSALYFCASSVAAGGVYGYTFGSGTRLTVV.

The chain links TRBV7-6 to TRBJ1-5, with 9 bases lining up with TRBD1. Germline trimming cut 1 base from V and 6 bases from J; bases unmatched to any gene: 4. Germline CDR1 is SGHVS and CDR2 is FNYEAQ. This CDR3 contains 15 residues. CDR3 region: CASSLGDRESQPQHF. CDR3 sequence (DNA): TGTGCCAGCAGCTTAGGGGACAGGGAAAGTCAGCCCCAGCATTTT.

V and J are TRBV6-5 and TRBJ1-2; a weak D match, TRBD1 (6 bases). The CDR3 covers 14 residues. V was trimmed by 6 bases and J by 2 bases, leaving 13 bases between them. Germline V gene data show CDR1 as MNHEY and CDR2 as SVGAGI. The CDR3 loop is CASSSGALNYGYTF. The CDR3 DNA sequence: TGTGCCAGCAGCTCAGGGGCTTTAAACTATGGCTACACCTTC.

The chain is built from TRBV7-9 and TRBJ1-2, with D tentatively TRBD1 (6 bases). Per germline, CDR1 SEHNR and CDR2 FQNEAQ (reference sequence). There are 15 residues in the CDR3. The ends were cut back, 5 bases at V and 2 bases at J, with 15 bases in the middle. The CDR3 region is CASSRHRDENYGYTF. CDR3 DNA sequence: TGTGCCAGCAGCCGTCACAGGGATGAGAACTATGGCTACACCTTC.

V is TRBV9 and J is TRBJ2-1; 8 nucleotides agree with TRBD1. CDR3 length: 16 amino acids. V trimming: 0 bases; J trimming: 2 bases; junction bases outside the gene matches: 4. The V gene's germline CDR1 is SGDLS and CDR2 YYNGEE. CDR3 DNA: TGTGCCAGCAGCGTAGATCAGGGGGCCCCCTACAATGAGCAGTTCTTC. Translated, it gives CASSVDQGAPYNEQFF. Filled out from reference TRBV9 and TRBJ2-1, the complete variable domain reads DSGVTQTPKHLITATGQRVTLRCSPRSGDLSVYWYQQSLDQGLQFLIQYYNGEERAKGNILERFSAQQFPDLHSELNLSSLELGDSALYFCASSVDQGAPYNEQFFGPGTRLTVL.

The chain combines TRBV6-5 with TRBJ1-1, with 11 bases matching TRBD1. CDR3 length equals 14 residues. Per the germline V gene, CDR1 is MNHEY and CDR2 is SVGAGI. Trimming cost V 6 bases and J 4 bases; bases outside gene matches: 4. CDR3 sequence (DNA): TGTGCCAGCAGGGGACAGGGGGTTTTCACTGAAGCTTTCTTT. This gives the protein CASRGQGVFTEAFF.

This clone was detected only once. The J gene is TRBJ1-2, the V gene TRBV11-2, with D unresolved. Trimming cost V 0 bases and J 4 bases, with 12 bases left between them. The CDR3 loop spans 15 amino acids. Germline CDR1 is SGHAT and CDR2 is FQNNGV. The CDR3 loop reads CASSLDGISSYGYTF. The DNA for the CDR3 is TGTGCCAGCAGCTTAGATGGCATCTCTAGCTATGGCTACACCTTC.

This chain links TRBV14 with TRBJ2-1; TRBD2 matches at 12 bases. Unmatched junction bases numbered 1, after V lost 1 base and J lost 6 bases. Germline assignment: CDR1 SGHDN and CDR2 FVKESK. The CDR3 is 15 residues long. This CDR3 is CASSQASGGGNEQFF. Written as DNA, the CDR3 is TGTGCCAGCAGCCAAGCTAGCGGGGGGGGCAATGAGCAGTTCTTC.

This clone was counted between two and nine times. A junction boundary mismatches the germline segment, possibly from a read error. The genes are TRBV7-2 and TRBJ2-7; D is uncertain. The CDR3 is 11 amino acids. From germline, CDR1 is SGHTA and CDR2 FQGNSA. The CDR3 region is CASSPETYPWF. The CDR3 DNA sequence: TGTGCCAGCAGCCCTGAGACTTATCCTTGGTTC.

This chain links TRBV10-2 with TRBJ2-5; D is undetermined. Trimming stripped 4 bases from V and 1 base from J, with 13 bases between. The CDR3 is 15 amino acids. Germline values: CDR1 WSHSY, CDR2 SAAADI. CDR3 sequence reads: CASSGRADSQETQYF. CDR3 DNA: TGCGCCAGCAGTGGTCGCGCTGACTCCCAAGAGACCCAGTACTTC.

V gene TRBV11-1 combines with J gene TRBJ1-4; perhaps TRBD1 as D (5 bases). Trimming left V 4 bases short and J 10 bases short, with 13 bases between. Per the germline V gene, CDR1 is SGHAT and CDR2 is FQDESV (reference sequence). The CDR3 length is 13 residues. In nucleotides, the CDR3 is TGTGCCAGCAGCTCCTTTCGCGGGGGAAAACTGTTTTTT. Translated: CASSSFRGGKLFF.

This clone was observed a handful of times. The chain recombines TRBV21-1 with TRBJ1-4; the table's D gene call, TRBD1, was not cross checked with the DNA. TRBV21-1 constitutes a pseudogene. The CDR3 loop spans 14 amino acids. This CDR3 is CASSKPQGREKLFF. CDR3 coding DNA: TGTGCCAGCAGCAAACCACAGGGAAGAGAAAAACTGTTTTTT.

The chain couples TRBV5-6 to TRBJ2-7; tentatively, D is TRBD2 (6 bases). Trimming took 4 bases from V and 2 from J, leaving 16 bases between them. Germline lookup yields CDR1 SGHDT and CDR2 YYEEEE. The CDR3 consists of 15 residues. The CDR3 spells CASSKDYIGTYEQYF. Written as DNA, the CDR3 is TGTGCCAGCAGCAAGGACTATATTGGCACCTACGAGCAGTACTTC.

The V and J genes are TRBV5-5 and TRBJ2-1, with D possibly being TRBD1 (5 bases). There are 15 residues in the CDR3. V was pared by 0 bases and J by 8 bases, with 15 bases between. Per the germline V gene, CDR1 is SGHKS and CDR2 is YYEKEE (reference sequence). CDR3 sequence (DNA): TGTGCCAGCAGCTTGGAAGGGGCGAGATACCATGAGCAGTTCTTC. Protein product: CASSLEGARYHEQFF.

This clone was seen only a few times. This sequence joins TRBV5-6 and TRBJ2-1; TRBD2 agrees at 11 bases. Germline-derived CDR1 and CDR2 are SGHDT and YYEEEE. With V trimmed by 3 bases and J by 8 bases, 10 bases remained unmatched. The CDR3 loop spans 16 amino acids. DNA for the CDR3: TGTGCCAGCAGCTGGGGTCTAGCGGGGGGCAATTATGAGCAGTTCTTC. Translating gives CASSWGLAGGNYEQFF.

The chain carries TRBV28 and TRBJ1-6; 10 bases line up with TRBD1. V dropped 6 bases and J dropped 10; count of bases not matched to a gene: 6. The CDR3 totals 14 residues. The V gene's germline CDR1 is MDHEN and CDR2 SYDVKM. In DNA, the CDR3 is TGTGCCAGCAGCCGGGGACAGGGGAGGTCACCCCTCCACTTT. Translation gives CASSRGQGRSPLHF.